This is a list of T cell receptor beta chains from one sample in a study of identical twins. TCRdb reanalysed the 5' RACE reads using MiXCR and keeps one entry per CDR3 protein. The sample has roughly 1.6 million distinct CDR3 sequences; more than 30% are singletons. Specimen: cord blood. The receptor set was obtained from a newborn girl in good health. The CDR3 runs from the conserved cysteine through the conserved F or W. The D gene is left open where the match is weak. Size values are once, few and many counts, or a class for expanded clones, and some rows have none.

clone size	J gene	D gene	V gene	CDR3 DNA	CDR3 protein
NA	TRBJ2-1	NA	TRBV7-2	TGTGCCAGCAGCTTAGGCCCTTCAGGGAGGACGTACAATGAGCAGTTCTTC	CASSLGPSGRTYNEQFF
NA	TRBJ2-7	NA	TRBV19	TGTGCCAGTAGTATGCAGGGAGACCACGAGCAGTACTTC	CASSMQGDHEQYF
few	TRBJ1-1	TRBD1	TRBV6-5	TGTGCCAGCAGTTCGCCGGGGACAGGGGGCGGTCACACTGAAGCTTTCTTT	CASSSPGTGGGHTEAFF
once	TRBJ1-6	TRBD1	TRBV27	TGTGCCAGCAGTTCACCCGGGACAGGGGGCGCGAATTCACCCCTCCACTTT	CASSSPGTGGANSPLHF
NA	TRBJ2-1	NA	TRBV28	TGTGCCAGCAGTCAAGAGGGGCGAGGGTCCTACGAGCAGTTCTTC	CASSQEGRGSYEQFF
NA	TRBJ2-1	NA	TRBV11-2	TGTGCCAGCAGCTTAGGACTAGAGGGGGATTTAAAGCAGTTCTTC	CASSLGLEGDLKQFF
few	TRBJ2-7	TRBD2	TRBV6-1	TGTGCCAGCAGTACCGCGACTAGCGGGATTAGACCATCTTACGAGCAGTACTTC	CASSTATSGIRPSYEQYF
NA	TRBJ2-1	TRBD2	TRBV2	TGTGCCAGCAGTGTCGGGGGGGGCCCGAATGAGCAGTTCTTC	CASSVGGGPNEQFF
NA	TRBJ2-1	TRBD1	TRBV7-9	TGTGCCAGCAGCTTAACCGGACAGGGGAGCAATGAGCAGTTCTTC	CASSLTGQGSNEQFF
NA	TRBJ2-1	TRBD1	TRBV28	TGTGCCAGCAGTTTATTGACAGGGAATATTGCGTTCTTC	CASSLLTGNIAFF
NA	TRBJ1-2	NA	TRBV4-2	TGTGCCAGCAGCCAAGAGTCCCCCTTCGTATATGGCTACACCTTC	CASSQESPFVYGYTF
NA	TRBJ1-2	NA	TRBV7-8	TGTGCCAGCAGCCCGGGAAACCCTTGGAGGACCTATGGCTACACCTTC	CASSPGNPWRTYGYTF
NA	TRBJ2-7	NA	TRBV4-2	TGTGCCAGCAGCCAATCCCTCGTGGCCTCCTACGAGCAGTACTTC	CASSQSLVASYEQYF
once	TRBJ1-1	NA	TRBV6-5	TGTGCCAGCAGTCCGAGGACAGCCCTGAGAACTGAAGCTTTCTTT	CASSPRTALRTEAFF
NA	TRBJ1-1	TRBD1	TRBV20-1	TGCAGTGCTAGTCCCCGGACAGGGAAAACTGAAGCTTTCTTT	CSASPRTGKTEAFF
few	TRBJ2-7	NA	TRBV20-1	TGCAGTGCTAGCGCGGGCTCGACCTACGAGCAGTACTTC	CSASAGSTYEQYF
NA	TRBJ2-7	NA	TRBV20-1	TGCAGTGCTAGAGACCCCAGGAGGCTTTTCTCCTACGAGCAGTACTTC	CSARDPRRLFSYEQYF
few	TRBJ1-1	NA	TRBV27	TGTGCCAGCAGTTCCAACAGGGTCGAAGCTTTCTTT	CASSSNRVEAFF
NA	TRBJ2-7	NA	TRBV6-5	TGTGCCAGCAGACGGACAGCCTACAATGAGCAGTACTTC	CASRRTAYNEQYF
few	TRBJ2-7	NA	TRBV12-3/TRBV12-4	TGTGCCAGCAGTCCTACACAGGGGGGGACCTACGAGCAGTACTTC	CASSPTQGGTYEQYF
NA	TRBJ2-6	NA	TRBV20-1	TGCAGTGCTAGAGAATTCCTTACGGGGGCCAACGTCCTGACTTTC	CSAREFLTGANVLTF
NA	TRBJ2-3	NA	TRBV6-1	TGTGCCAGCAGTGAAGAAGGGCAGACCACAGATACGCAGTATTTT	CASSEEGQTTDTQYF
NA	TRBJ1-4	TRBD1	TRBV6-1	TGTGCCAGCAGTGCCCGGGACAGGAATGAAAAACTGTTTTTT	CASSARDRNEKLFF
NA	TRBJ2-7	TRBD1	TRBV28	TGTGCCAGCAGATCCGGAGGGACAGGGTCCTACGAGCAGTACTTC	CASRSGGTGSYEQYF
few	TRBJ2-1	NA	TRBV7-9	TGTGCCAGCAGCTTCTGGCGGGGACCCTCCTACAATGAGCAGTTCTTC	CASSFWRGPSYNEQFF
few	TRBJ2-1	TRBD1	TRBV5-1	TGCGCCAGCAGCACGGACAGGGTGGCCTACAATGAGCAGTTCTTC	CASSTDRVAYNEQFF
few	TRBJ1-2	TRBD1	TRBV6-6	TGTGCCAGCAGTGAGACAGGGTGCGATGGCTACACCTTC	CASSETGCDGYTF
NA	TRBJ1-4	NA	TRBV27	TGTGCCAGCAGTTCGGTACAGGGCCATCAGGAAAAACTGTTTTTT	CASSSVQGHQEKLFF
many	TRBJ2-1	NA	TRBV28	TGTGCCAGCAGTTTAGGTCCCGTTAATGAGCAGTTCTTC	CASSLGPVNEQFF
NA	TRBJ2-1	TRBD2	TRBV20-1	TGCACCGCCGTGGTAGCGGGGGGCCCCTACAATGAGCAGTTCTTC	CTAVVAGGPYNEQFF
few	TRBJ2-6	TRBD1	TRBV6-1	TGTGCCAGCAAACAGGGGTCTGGGGCCAACGTCCTGACTTTC	CASKQGSGANVLTF
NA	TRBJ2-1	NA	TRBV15	TGTGCCACCAGCAGGGACTCCTACTCCTACAATGAGCAGTTCTTC	CATSRDSYSYNEQFF
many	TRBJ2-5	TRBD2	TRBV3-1	TGTGCCAGCAGCCAAGGACTAGCGGAAGAGACCCAGTACTTC	CASSQGLAEETQYF
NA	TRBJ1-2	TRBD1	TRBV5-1	TGCGCCAGCAGCCACGCCCCAGACAGGGACCTCGGCTACACCTTC	CASSHAPDRDLGYTF
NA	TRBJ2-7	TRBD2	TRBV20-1	TGCAGTGCTAGTGGGACTAGCGTAGCCGAGCAGTACTTC	CSASGTSVAEQYF
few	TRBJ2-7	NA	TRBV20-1	TGCAGTGCTCATTTAGCTAGCTCCTACGAGCAGTACTTC	CSAHLASSYEQYF
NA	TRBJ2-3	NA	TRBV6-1	TGTGCCAGTGTTAGGGAGCCCCTCACAGATACGCAGTATTTT	CASVREPLTDTQYF
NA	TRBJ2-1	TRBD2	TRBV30	TGTGCCGTAGCGGGTCGTACTGAGCAGTTCTTC	CAVAGRTEQFF
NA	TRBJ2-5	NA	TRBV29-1	TGCAGCGTCAAAATTCGGAGGTGGGGAGAGACCCAGTACTTC	CSVKIRRWGETQYF
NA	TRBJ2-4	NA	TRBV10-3	TGTGCCATCAGTGAGCGTCAGTCCTACGTGCAGTACTTC	CAISERQSYVQYF
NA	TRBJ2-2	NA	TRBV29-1	TGCAGCGTTGCGCACCAGTGGACCGGGGAGCTGTTTTTT	CSVAHQWTGELFF